A selection of T cell receptor beta chains follows, all from one sample in a study of blood T cell repertoires in COVID-19. The table came from immunoSEQ multiplex PCR; TCRdb's copy has only in-frame clones and leaves some out. The data show 200,000 to 250,000 clones, with approximately 90% seen just once and about 3% held by the top ten. Sequenced sample: PBMCs or T cells enriched from blood (not recorded which). These receptors originate from a young woman in a cohort exposed to, infected with or recovered from COVID-19 (not recorded which). CDR3s include the opening cysteine and the closing phenylalanine or tryptophan. The D gene is left open where the match is weak. Size values are once, few and many counts, or a class for expanded clones, and some rows have none.

J gene	clone size	D gene	V gene	CDR3 DNA	CDR3 protein
TRBJ1-2	-	TRBD1	TRBV11-2	TGTGCCGGCAGCCCGAACAGGGGGGACTATGGCTACACCTTC	CAGSPNRGDYGYTF
TRBJ1-5	-	-	TRBV2	TGTGCCAGCAGTGAGGTATGGGGGGAGCAGCCCCAGCATTTT	CASSEVWGEQPQHF
TRBJ1-5	-	-	TRBV5-1	TGCGCCAGCAGCTTGGCAGGGGCGATCAATCAGCCCCAGCATTTT	CASSLAGAINQPQHF
TRBJ1-2	-	-	TRBV14	TGTGCCAGCAGCCAAGACAGCATGGGGGCGTGGAATGGCTACACCTTC	CASSQDSMGAWNGYTF
TRBJ2-3	-	-	TRBV9	TGTGCCAGCAGTAGACAGAACACAGATACGCAGTATTTT	CASSRQNTDTQYF
TRBJ2-7	few	-	TRBV2	TGTGCCAGCAGTGAACCATTCAGGTACGAGCAGTACTTC	CASSEPFRYEQYF
TRBJ1-1	-	-	TRBV16	TGTGCCAGCAGCCAACCCCGTAACGGGAGGGCTTACACTGAAGCTTTCTTT	CASSQPRNGRAYTEAFF
TRBJ2-7	-	-	TRBV6-5	TGTGCCAGCAGCCTGGGCATGGACTACGAGCAGTACTTC	CASSLGMDYEQYF
TRBJ1-1	-	-	TRBV6-5	TGTGCCAGCAAGGGAAGTGGGCGGGACACTGAAGCTTTCTTT	CASKGSGRDTEAFF
TRBJ2-2	-	TRBD2	TRBV5-1	TGCGCCAGCAGTTCTGAAGCGGGGATGAACACCGGGGAGCTGTTTTTT	CASSSEAGMNTGELFF
TRBJ2-2	-	TRBD2	TRBV19	TGTGCCTCAGAGGTAGCGGGATATAACACCGGGGAGCTGTTTTTT	CASEVAGYNTGELFF
TRBJ1-4	-	TRBD1	TRBV5-1	TGCGCCAGCAGCATGGACAGGCGTGAAAAACTGTTTTTT	CASSMDRREKLFF
TRBJ2-1	-	-	TRBV15	TGTGCCACCAGCATGAGGACAACTTATAGGGAGCAGTTCTTC	CATSMRTTYREQFF
TRBJ1-1	-	TRBD1	TRBV2	TGTGCCACCCGACAGGGAGAAACGACTGAAGCTTTCTTT	CATRQGETTEAFF
TRBJ2-1	-	-	TRBV12-3/TRBV12-4	TGTGCCAGCAGTCCCAGTGCGGCTGAGCAGTTCTTC	CASSPSAAEQFF
TRBJ1-2	-	TRBD1	TRBV2	TGTGCCAGCAGTCCCGACAGGGGCGCGGACTATGGCTACACCTTC	CASSPDRGADYGYTF
TRBJ2-7	-	-	TRBV11-2	TGTGCCAGCAGCTTAGAAATTATCAGCGCCTACGAGCAGTACTTC	CASSLEIISAYEQYF
TRBJ2-7	-	-	TRBV9	TGTGCCAGCAGCCCACGAGGGGGGGACGAGCAGTACTTC	CASSPRGGDEQYF
TRBJ1-2	-	-	TRBV3-1/TRBV3-2	TGTGCCAGCAGCCAACAGGGGATCTATGGCTACACCTTC	CASSQQGIYGYTF
TRBJ2-2	-	-	TRBV20-1	TGCAGTGCTAGTAGAGACCCAAGGGGTCCAACCGGGGAGCTGTTTTTT	CSASRDPRGPTGELFF
TRBJ2-3	-	TRBD2	TRBV5-8	TGTGCCACCCTGCTTACCACTAGGCGGGGGACCACAGATACGCAGTATTTT	CATLLTTRRGTTDTQYF
TRBJ1-4	-	TRBD1	TRBV7-9	TGTGCCAGCAGATCGACAGGGGGCCAAGAAAAACTGTTTTTT	CASRSTGGQEKLFF
TRBJ2-7	few	TRBD2	TRBV5-4	TGTGCCAGCAGCTACTCTAGCGGGAGTCACGAGCAGTACTTC	CASSYSSGSHEQYF
TRBJ1-5	-	-	TRBV18	TGTGCCAGCTCACCACTAGGGGATCAGCCCCAGCATTTT	CASSPLGDQPQHF
TRBJ1-1	-	-	TRBV21-1	TGTGCCAGCAGAGGTCCCCGGGACAGGGACACTGAAGCTTTCTTT	CASRGPRDRDTEAFF
TRBJ1-3	-	-	TRBV2	TGTGCCAGCAGTACGCCCGCGAGCTCTGGAAACACCATATATTTT	CASSTPASSGNTIYF
TRBJ1-2	-	-	TRBV7-9	TGTGCCAGCAGCCCCGTGGGGGCCGTTAACTATGGCTACACCTTC	CASSPVGAVNYGYTF
TRBJ1-6	-	TRBD1	TRBV2	TGTGCCAGCAGTCCGACAGGGGGCTTCGAATCCTATAATTCACCCCTCCACTTT	CASSPTGGFESYNSPLHF
TRBJ1-1	once	-	TRBV2	TGTGCCAGCATGAGGGATGTAGGAACTGAAGCTTTCTTT	CASMRDVGTEAFF
TRBJ2-3	once	TRBD2	TRBV3-1/TRBV3-2	TGTGCCAGCAGCCAAGTTAGCGGGGCCACAGATACGCAGTATTTT	CASSQVSGATDTQYF
TRBJ1-1	-	-	TRBV11-2	TGTGCCAGCAGCCGAAGGGAGGGAAACACTGAAGCTTTCTTT	CASSRREGNTEAFF
TRBJ1-2	-	-	TRBV9	TGTGCCAGCAGCGTAGAAGGCGGGAGTGCCGCCTTC	CASSVEGGSAAF
TRBJ1-5	few	TRBD1	TRBV27	TGTGCCAGCAGTCAGCAGACAGGGTATCAGCCCCAGCATTTT	CASSQQTGYQPQHF
TRBJ1-5	once	-	TRBV6-6	TGTGCCAGCATAGGGGCAGTGGTAAGCAATCAGCCCCAGCATTTT	CASIGAVVSNQPQHF
TRBJ1-4	-	-	TRBV7-3	TGTGCCAGCAGCTTATCGGGAAAACTGTTTTTT	CASSLSGKLFF
TRBJ2-3	-	-	TRBV9	TGTGCCAGCAGCGTCGGGGGACGCACAGATACGCAGTATTTT	CASSVGGRTDTQYF
TRBJ2-1	-	TRBD1	TRBV6-1	TGTGCCAGCAGTGAAAGAGGGGACAGGGGGCTTGAGCAGTTCTTC	CASSERGDRGLEQFF
TRBJ2-7	-	-	TRBV5-1	TGCGCCAGCAGCTTTGAGGGAGGCTTGTCCGAGCAGTACTTC	CASSFEGGLSEQYF
TRBJ1-1	-	-	TRBV7-9	TGTGCCAGCAGCGGAGGGCAGACCACTGAAGCTTTCTTT	CASSGGQTTEAFF
TRBJ2-1	once	TRBD1	TRBV11-3	TGTGCCAGCAGCCCCGGGACAGGGCTCACCTACAATGAGCAGTTCTTC	CASSPGTGLTYNEQFF
TRBJ1-3	-	-	TRBV15	TGTGCCACCAGCAGAGTTTTCCCGAGCTCTGGAAACACCATATATTTT	CATSRVFPSSGNTIYF
TRBJ1-2	few	TRBD1	TRBV5-5	TGTGCCAGCAGCTTACTTGGACAGGAGGTATACACCTTC	CASSLLGQEVYTF
TRBJ2-5	-	TRBD1	TRBV3-1/TRBV3-2	TGTGCCAGCAGCCAAGTCTCAGGGGGTGGAGAGACCCAGTACTTC	CASSQVSGGGETQYF
TRBJ2-1	-	-	TRBV4-1	TGCGCCAGCAGCCAAGAGCGGGAAAACAATGAGCAGTTCTTC	CASSQERENNEQFF
TRBJ1-1	-	TRBD1	TRBV6-5	TGTGCCAGCAATTACAGGGGAATAGGCACTGAAGCTTTCTTT	CASNYRGIGTEAFF
TRBJ2-3	-	-	TRBV5-1	TGCGCCAGCAGCCCCGGGAGGGGGCCGCAGGAAGATACGCAGTATTTT	CASSPGRGPQEDTQYF
TRBJ2-5	-	TRBD1	TRBV12-5	TGTGCTAGTGGTTCCTTGACAGGGGAGGCCTGGGAGACCCAGTACTTC	CASGSLTGEAWETQYF
TRBJ1-3	-	-	TRBV2	TGTGCCAGCACGAGAACAGCCGGCTCTGGAAACACCATATATTTT	CASTRTAGSGNTIYF
TRBJ2-1	-	-	TRBV7-9	TGTGCCAGCAGCCCCGCTCAAGGGGGAGTATACAATGAGCAGTTCTTC	CASSPAQGGVYNEQFF
TRBJ1-6	-	TRBD1	TRBV19	TGTGCCAGTAGTACGACAGGGACCTATAATTCACCCCTCCACTTT	CASSTTGTYNSPLHF
TRBJ2-7	-	-	TRBV19	TGTGCCAGTAGCCTACATGGACAACCCTACGAGCAGTACTTC	CASSLHGQPYEQYF
TRBJ1-4	-	TRBD1	TRBV28	TGTGCCAGCAGTGGTCTGGACAGGCGGAAACTGTTTTTT	CASSGLDRRKLFF
TRBJ2-2	-	TRBD1	TRBV28	TGTGCCAGCCAAAGGACAGGCAACACCGGGGAGCTGTTTTTT	CASQRTGNTGELFF
TRBJ1-6	once	-	TRBV2	TGTGCCAGCAGGGATCAGGCCTATAATTCACCCCTCCACTTT	CASRDQAYNSPLHF